This paragraph reports one T cell receptor (beta chain). This receptor's antigen is unknown. Per-nucleotide qualities are absent, and no much larger clonotype sits a single base away. Bulk bone marrow was analyzed, and T-cell subsets were not sorted. Bone marrow from some 10 myelodysplastic syndrome patients was immunosequenced for TCR beta CDR3 regions before and after hypomethylating agent therapy. For longitudinal repertoire tracking, a baseline bone marrow plus two to three bone marrows at different post-treatment timepoints were contributed by each patient. Whole bone marrow served as the source for genomic DNA extraction, with DNA quality checked using TapeStation, NanoDrop OneC and PicoGreen assays. The data derive from a study of hypomethylating agent response in myelodysplastic syndrome (dated by TCRdb to the early 2020s). With respect to the entire study: The hypomethylating agent given was azacitidine in about 70% of the 11 patients and decitabine in 3 of 11 patients. Among the myelodysplastic syndrome patients in the cohort, 9 were male and 2 were female. On average the patients were roughly 72 +/- 6.3 years old, and a diploid cytogenetic profile was seen most often. TET2 mutation was identified most frequently, being present in 5 of 11 patients. Complete response or hematologic improvement was achieved by six patients, and 4 or 5 patients were classified as non-responders. Complete response or hematologic improvement counted as response, and patients meeting neither criterion were classed as non-responders. Overall study results and their limits: After hypomethylating agent treatment, no significant change in richness, rarefaction diversity or clonality was seen, either across all patients or within response groups. Responders more often showed novel clonotypes emerging, while non-responders displayed more contracted clonotypes after treatment. The shared GLIPH2 clusters might recognize novel MDS antigens, but this possibility was not confirmed and requires experimental validation. Healthy control donors were not age-matched to MDS patients, which could have impacted the MDS versus healthy comparison. Only roughly twelve patients were analyzed, making the cohort small.

Library preparation was by the immunoSEQ multiplex PCR assay. Survey resolution was applied, with two replicates of approximately 200 ng each being run for a total of approximately 400 ng of DNA per sample. Using multiplex PCR primers aimed at V and J genes, the hsTCRB kit picked up rearranged TCRB sequences in genomic DNA. The CDR3 region was amplified in a first PCR of approximately 30 cycles using the QIAGEN Multiplex PCR Kit. An approximately 8-cycle second PCR added sample barcodes and Illumina adapters to each replicate. Pooled libraries were quantified with a QuantStudio 6 and the KAPA library quantification kit. Around 16 pM of pooled libraries was sequenced on an Illumina MiSeq using 156-cycle single-end reads and a 15-cycle index read. The authors processed their data as follows. Of roughly 180,000 unique clonotypes, over 1.5% were flagged by VDJdb annotation as previously reported viral-epitope-specific. Raw reads were processed into normalized, annotated TCRB repertoires with the immunoSEQ Data Assistant and immunoSEQ Analyzer. BioAnalyzer and version 0.6.5 of the immunarch R package were the tools used for clonotype analysis. Before richness was estimated, every repertoire was downsampled to the clone count of the smallest repertoire. Clonotypes were sorted into expanded, contracted or novel categories with Fisher's exact tests, where novel meant the clonotype had zero frequency before treatment. GLIPH2 clustered significantly changed CDR3 beta sequences using simulation_depth=1000 and kmer_min_depth=3, excluding CDR3s shorter than five residues. Sourced from immuneACCESS, this table was stored by TCRdb with only in-frame sequences that have V and J called. A share of the clones is absent; for the studies checked, an unresolved V gene accounts for under half, and the remainder has no known explanation. V, J and clone size were drawn from that table, and D and trimming were deduced from the DNA. The sample yields about 4,000 clones; 70% to 90% were counted once. The ten biggest clones cover 9.5% to 15% of the sample.

Trimmed from V: 7 bases; trimmed from J: 5 bases; junction bases lacking a gene match: 0. For CDR1 and CDR2, the germline V gene lists ENHRY and SYGVKD. From the cysteine up to the phenylalanine, the CDR3 has a length of 12 residues. Just CDR3 DNA is preserved here, 36 bases in frame from base 1. The sequences come from bone marrow, collected before or after starting hypomethylating agent treatment for myelodysplastic syndrome (not recorded which). The source is a human donor with myelodysplastic syndrome. Recombination connected TRBV10-3 to TRBJ2-1, and TRBD2 matches 9 of the central bases. DNA sequence: TGTGCCATCACTAGCGGGAACAATGAGCAGTTCTTC. Its translation is CAITSGNNEQFF.